The 18 T cell receptor beta chains in this list originate from one sample, sequenced in a study of T cell repertoires in ileal Crohn's disease. Clones were read by immunoSEQ multiplex PCR, and TCRdb kept only the in-frame ones, dropping some. This table has about 15,000 clones, about 91% appearing once. The sample consisted of ileal tissue. These receptor sequences come from an adult with Crohn's disease.

The V call is TRBV18, the J call TRBJ2-7; 9 bases match TRBD2. Trimming removed 0 bases from V and 5 bases from J; junction bases left unmatched: 8. The CDR3 has 16 amino acids. Germline loops: CDR1 KGHSH, CDR2 LQKENI. CDR3 amino acids: CASSPPSSGRNHEQYF. CDR3 sequence (DNA): TGTGCCAGCTCACCACCAAGTAGCGGGAGAAATCACGAGCAGTACTTC.

This clone was detected only once. DNA of the CDR3: TGTGCCAGCAGTGGAACGGGTAACTATGGCTACACCTTC. This sequence encodes CASSGTGNYGYTF. The chain combines TRBV25-1 with TRBJ1-2; D is unresolved. Trimming pared 4 bases from V and 1 base from J, leaving 7 bases between. The CDR3 contains 13 residues. Germline values: CDR1 MGHDK, CDR2 SYGVNS.

The rearrangement uses TRBV19 and TRBJ2-7, with TRBD2 matching 8 bases. Trimming cost V 6 bases and J 6 bases; bases outside gene matches: 19. This CDR3 has 17 residues. Germline values: CDR1 LNHDA, CDR2 SQIVND (reference sequence). The CDR3 is CASSPRARSGSPSEQYF. The CDR3 region has the DNA TGTGCCAGTAGCCCCCGGGCGCGGAGCGGGAGCCCCAGCGAGCAGTACTTC.

This chain links TRBV9 with TRBJ2-1, with TRBD2 identical over 8 bases. Germline V gene data show CDR1 as SGDLS and CDR2 as YYNGEE. The V and J ends lost 9 bases and 6 bases, in that order; junction bases with no gene match: 11. The CDR3 runs to 14 residues. Here the CDR3 DNA reads TGTGCCACCGGGGGGGGGAGCCCGGTCAATGAGCAGTTCTTC. It codes for CATGGGSPVNEQFF.

The rearrangement uses TRBV21-1 and TRBJ1-5; the D call of TRBD1 is as the table states it, not checked on the DNA. TRBV21-1 has pseudogene status. There are 16 residues in the CDR3. Here the CDR3 DNA reads TGTGCCAGCAGCCCGCGGGTCATCAGGGGACATCAGCCCCAGCATTTT. It codes for CASSPRVIRGHQPQHF.

V gene TRBV7-8 combines with J gene TRBJ1-1; D remains unclear. The CDR3 has 12 residues. V was trimmed by 3 bases and J by 5 bases, leaving 7 bases between them. Looked up from germline, CDR1 is SGHVS and CDR2 is FQNEAQ. Here the CDR3 DNA reads TGTGCCAGCAGCTTTGGTCTAACTGAAGCTTTCTTT. Its protein product is CASSFGLTEAFF.

CDR3 residues: CASRAGDGETQYF. The CDR3 DNA reads as TGCGCCAGCCGAGCGGGAGACGGTGAGACCCAGTACTTC. The chain couples TRBV5-1 to TRBJ2-5, with 8 nucleotides matching TRBD2. The CDR3 consists of 13 residues. CDR1 SGHRS and CDR2 YFSETQ come from the germline V gene. The V gene end was trimmed by 7 bases and the J gene end by 5 bases; junction bases not matched to a gene: 7.

V and J are TRBV9 and TRBJ2-1, with TRBD2 matching over 8 bases. Germline V lookup: CDR1 SGDLS, CDR2 YYNGEE. The ends lost 0 bases at V and 4 bases at J; junction bases unmatched: 3. This CDR3 spans 15 amino acids. CDR3 sequence reads: CASSVVAGGYNEQFF. The CDR3 DNA is TGTGCCAGCAGCGTAGTTGCGGGAGGATACAATGAGCAGTTCTTC.

This chain joins TRBV5-6 and TRBJ1-1; D not certain. This CDR3 is built from 16 residues. Trimming shortened V by 4 bases and J by 1 base, and 17 bases separated the two germline ends. CDR1 and CDR2 (germline): SGHDT, YYEEEE. The CDR3 DNA is TGTGCCAGCAGCCGGCCCACCTCCAGGAAGAACACTGAAGCTTTCTTT. Translated, it gives CASSRPTSRKNTEAFF.

The genes are TRBV18 and TRBJ1-5; the D is unclear. CDR1 is KGHSH and CDR2 is LQKENI in the germline V gene. The CDR3 is made up of 16 amino acids. The V end was cut by 3 bases, the J end by 0 bases, with 12 bases between. The CDR3 reads CASSPTSGYSNQPQHF. The CDR3 region has the DNA TGTGCCAGCTCACCCACGTCAGGCTATAGCAATCAGCCCCAGCATTTT.

The chain carries TRBV6-1 and TRBJ1-4; 9 bases are a match to TRBD1. The germline V gene encodes CDR1 MNHNS and CDR2 SASEGT. The CDR3 is 19 residues long. V lost 1 base to trimming and J lost 3 bases; unmatched junction nucleotides: 12. CDR3 loop: CASSEGDREVVRANEKLFF. The CDR3 DNA sequence: TGTGCCAGCAGTGAAGGGGACAGGGAGGTAGTTAGGGCTAATGAAAAACTGTTTTTT.

The chain is built from TRBV6-6 and TRBJ1-1, with D perhaps matching TRBD1 (5 bases). This CDR3 has 13 amino acids. Germline V gene sequence: CDR1 MNHNY, CDR2 SVGAGI (reference sequence). Trimming took off 6 bases at V and 6 bases at J, with 14 bases between the two ends. Here the CDR3 DNA reads TGTGCCAGCAGCGCAGGGTTCGGAGCTGAAGCTTTCTTT. It specifies CASSAGFGAEAFF.

CDR3 sequence (DNA): TGTGCCAGCAAACCGGGACACGGACTCTACGAGCAGTACTTC. This translates into CASKPGHGLYEQYF. V is TRBV6-5 and J is TRBJ2-7; D may be TRBD1 (6 bases). The CDR3 is made up of 14 amino acids. V was clipped by 7 bases and J by 3 bases, with 16 bases between them. CDR1 and CDR2 (germline): MNHEY, SVGAGI.

This chain links TRBV6-5 with TRBJ2-2; no firm D call. V dropped 7 bases and J dropped 1 base, with 7 bases sitting between them. Germline V gene lookup returns CDR1 MNHEY and CDR2 SVGAGI. The CDR3 extends over 13 amino acids. CDR3 DNA sequence: TGTGCCAGCACCCCCCTGAACACCGGGGAGCTGTTTTTT. Residues: CASTPLNTGELFF.

V is TRBV5-5 and J is TRBJ1-2; 8 nucleotides match TRBD1. V gave up 4 bases and J gave up 5 bases; unmatched junction bases: 7. Germline loops: CDR1 SGHKS, CDR2 YYEKEE (reference sequence). The CDR3 extends over 14 amino acids. For the CDR3, the DNA is TGTGCCAGCAGCCCAGGGACAGGCTTGTATGGCTACACCTTC. It yields the protein CASSPGTGLYGYTF.

The V and J genes are TRBV5-4 and TRBJ2-7, with TRBD2 matching 10 bases. The CDR3 sequence is 16 residues long. The germline CDR1 and CDR2 sequences are SGHNT and YYREEE (reference sequence). V shed 4 bases, J shed 6 bases, and the junction held 13 bases outside the gene matches. DNA for the CDR3: TGTGCCAGCAGCATTGGAGCTAGCGGGGGTCCCCGCGAGCAGTACTTC. Amino acid sequence: CASSIGASGGPREQYF.

The chain carries TRBV27 and TRBJ2-1, with a weak D call TRBD2 (6 bases). V lost 6 bases and J 10 bases, leaving 16 bases between the germline ends. Germline lookup yields CDR1 MNHEY and CDR2 SMNVEV (reference sequence). This CDR3 is 13 amino acids long. This CDR3 reads CASRYLGEEEQFF. Written as DNA, the CDR3 is TGTGCCAGCAGATACCTCGGGGAGGAAGAGCAGTTCTTC.

The chain combines TRBV7-2 with TRBJ1-5, with D unclear. The V and J ends lost 4 bases and 2 bases respectively, with 15 bases between them. The CDR3 runs to 16 residues. Germline CDR1 SGHTA, CDR2 FQGNSA. CDR3 sequence: CASSSSRGSGNQPQHF. In nucleotides, the CDR3 is TGTGCCAGCAGCTCTTCCCGAGGTTCGGGCAATCAGCCCCAGCATTTT. Full variable domain (rest looked up from reference TRBV7-2 and TRBJ1-5): GAGVSQSPSNKVTEKGKDVELRCDPISGHTALYWYRQSLGQGLEFLIYFQGNSAPDKSGLPSDRFSAERTGGSVSTLTIQRTQQEDSAVYLCASSSSRGSGNQPQHFGDGTRLSIL.